This T cell receptor (beta chain) was captured in a study of T cells in Graves' hyperthyroidism and ophthalmopathy (dated by TCRdb to about 2019). Describing the broader study: To identify distinguishing TCR V-J signatures, a discovery cohort of 100 patients was used, comprising 40 to 45 with Graves' ophthalmopathy and around 60 with stable Graves' hyperthyroidism. Whether ophthalmopathy could be predicted prospectively was tested in an independent validation cohort made up of roughly 19 hyperthyroidism patients plus 17 patients who later progressed to ophthalmopathy. The 100 discovery patients were divided at random into training and test sets in a 7:3 ratio. Thyroid tissue and blood T-cell repertoires from six Graves' hyperthyroidism patients were also compared in the study. After sampling, hyperthyroidism patients received methimazole starting at 30 mg daily, and ophthalmopathy patients received high-dose intravenous methylprednisolone. According to the paper, TCR Vbeta CDR3 sequencing was carried out on approximately 140 peripheral blood samples, which came from under 50 ophthalmopathy, about 75 hyperthyroidism and roughly 17 progressor patients. Results and caveats for the whole study, not just this receptor: No statistical method was used to set the sample size in advance, and investigators knew the group allocation. A 13 V-J signature model separated ophthalmopathy from stable hyperthyroidism, with around 91% sensitivity and about 81% specificity in cross-validation and 80%/75% in testing. Most expanded thyroid clonotypes (frequency above 0.001) were also detected in blood, suggesting blood repertoires may reflect thyroid immune responses. In validation, the model predicted progression to ophthalmopathy with over 60% sensitivity and roughly 72% specificity, a median of approximately 6.5 months before onset.

For this clonotype: Its target antigen remains unknown. Base quality data are lacking; no much larger clone is found one base away.

Any patient with an uncontrolled infection, another autoimmune disease, pregnancy or lactation was excluded. Clinical symptoms, serum thyroxine and TRAb, thyroid ultrasound, and orbital computed tomography formed the basis for the diagnoses. Total RNA was extracted using Trizol reagent, and RNA quality was assessed on an Agilent 2100 Bioanalyzer. The CDR3 has 15 amino acids, counting the end cysteine and phenylalanine. The only DNA kept is the CDR3, 45 bases in frame from the first base. Reading the germline V gene (reference sequence) gives CDR1 DFQATT and CDR2 SNEGSKA. The germline V end is reduced by 5 bases and the J end by 3 bases; junction bases left unmatched: 10. Amplification of TCR beta CDR3 regions was carried out from RNA transcripts. The first round of RT-PCR for the TCR CDR3 was performed with the HTBI primer set and the Qiagen OneStep RT-PCR kit. Libraries were constructed in a second round of multiplex PCR, after which size selection and purification were carried out. Libraries were sequenced paired-end with 100 bp reads on an Illumina HiSeq2000. Per the authors' processing: SOAPnuke was used to process the raw data, throwing out any read that contained adapters or uncalled bases, had a mean Phred below 15, or lacked an exact constant-primer or identifier match. COPE v1.2.5 was used to merge high-quality paired reads, and clonotypes were defined as unique nucleotide sequences. Clonotypes were aligned to IMGT TRBV, TRBD and TRBJ reference segments using MiTCR v1.1. Only V-J combinations with frequency above 0.0001, covering 99% to 99.2% of repertoires, were analysed. The TCS score was defined as the ratio of F50 (clonal expansion) to E x V (chaos), calculated using BLOSUM62-based TCRdist between CDR3 peptides within each V-J. Welch's t-statistics and random forest reduced around 520 V-J features to fewer than 15, which were used in a naive Bayes classifier (R e1071). Thyroid-blood repertoire similarity was quantified with the Morisita-Horn index. TCRdb reprocessing: public reads trimmed at Q25 with fastp, clones called with MiXCR, in-frame beta chains kept. Each CDR3 protein appears once, grouped with its most common genes and DNA. What appears here as the V and J calls and clone size reflects TCRdb's work, not the paper's. The sample yields roughly 500,000 distinct CDR3 sequences; 46% were counted once. The ten most abundant clones make up about 45% of the sample.

What was sequenced was peripheral blood or thyroid tissue (not recorded which). The TCR originated in an adult woman with Graves' disease, either hyperthyroidism or ophthalmopathy (not recorded which). The chain is assembled from TRBV20-1 and TRBJ2-5, and TRBD1 aligns with 9 junction nucleotides. The base sequence is TGCAGTGCTTCTCTTACGGGACAGGGAAAAGAGACCCAGTACTTC. Its product reads: CSASLTGQGKETQYF.